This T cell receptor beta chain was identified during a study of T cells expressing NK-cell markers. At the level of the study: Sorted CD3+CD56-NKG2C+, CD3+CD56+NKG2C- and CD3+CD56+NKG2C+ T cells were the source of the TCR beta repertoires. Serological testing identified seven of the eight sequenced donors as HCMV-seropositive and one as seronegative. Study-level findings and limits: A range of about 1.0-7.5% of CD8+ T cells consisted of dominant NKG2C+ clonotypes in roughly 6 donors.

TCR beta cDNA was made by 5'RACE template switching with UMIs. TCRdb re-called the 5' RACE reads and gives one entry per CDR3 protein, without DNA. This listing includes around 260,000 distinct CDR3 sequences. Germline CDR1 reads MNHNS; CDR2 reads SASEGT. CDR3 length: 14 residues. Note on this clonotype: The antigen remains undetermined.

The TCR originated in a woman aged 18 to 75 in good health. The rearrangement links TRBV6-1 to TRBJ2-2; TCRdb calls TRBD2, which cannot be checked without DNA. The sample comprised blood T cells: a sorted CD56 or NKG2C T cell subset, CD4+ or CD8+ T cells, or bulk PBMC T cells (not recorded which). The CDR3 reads CASRPERDTGELFF.